This section outlines one T cell receptor (beta chain) sequence together with its context. Other DNA sequences in the same sample also yield this CDR3. This entry is derived from a study of blood T cell repertoires in COVID-19. Here immunoSEQ multiplex PCR was the method, and the copy in TCRdb shows in-frame clones only, minus some. Of under 150,000 clones detected, roughly four fifths appear once; the ten largest clones hold 8.8%. The CDR3 is made up of 14 amino acids. Germline loops: CDR1 SGHTA, CDR2 FQGNSA. V was clipped by 3 bases and J by 1 base, with 9 bases between them. The receptor's source is a woman at least 80 years old in a cohort sampled during active or convalescent COVID-19. The material sequenced was peripheral blood. V usage is TRBV7-2 and J usage is TRBJ1-1; maybe TRBD1 (6 bases). The CDR3 nucleotides read TGTGCCAGCAGCTTGGGCAGGGGGAACACTGAAGCTTTCTTT. It is translated as CASSLGRGNTEAFF.